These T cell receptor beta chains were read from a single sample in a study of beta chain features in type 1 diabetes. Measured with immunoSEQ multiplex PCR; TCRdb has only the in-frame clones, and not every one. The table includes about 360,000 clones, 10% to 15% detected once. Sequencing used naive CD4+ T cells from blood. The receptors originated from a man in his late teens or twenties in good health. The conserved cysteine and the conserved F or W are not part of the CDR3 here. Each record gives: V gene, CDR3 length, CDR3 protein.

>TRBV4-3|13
ASSRPGQGNEKLF
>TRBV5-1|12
ASSLTGMDSPLH
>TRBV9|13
ASSVAGQGIYEQY
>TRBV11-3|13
ASSPGTGGQETQY
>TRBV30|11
AWRGLTGGELF
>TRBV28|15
ASSIYWRGRGTGELF
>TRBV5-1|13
ASSLAVGTNYEQY
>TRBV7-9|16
ASSPDGTGGAGANVLT
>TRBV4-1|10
ASSQAGVTQY
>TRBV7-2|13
ASSSPGGGMNEQY
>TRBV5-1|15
ASSPDGTVRSRDTQY
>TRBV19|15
ASSTTGGGLRAYEQY
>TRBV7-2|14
ASSLGADSINEKLF
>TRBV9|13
ASSAGGLSTDTQY
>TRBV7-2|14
ASRIRGTRPTGELF
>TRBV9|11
ASSVRGTGELF
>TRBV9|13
ASSNSLAGAYEQY
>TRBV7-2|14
ASSFSAGRWDTEAF
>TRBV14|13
ASSLWASGKETQY
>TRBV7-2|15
ASSLGILRALNTEAF
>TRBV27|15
ASSFRKAGQGVNEQY
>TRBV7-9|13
ASEDRDRGAYEQY
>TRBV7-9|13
ASSLKWEGSGRKF
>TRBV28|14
ATVYSSGQFNYGYT